Listed below are T cell receptor beta chains from one sample, sequenced in a study of early T cells in non-severe SARS-CoV-2 infection. MiXCR was run by TCRdb on the 5' RACE reads, yielding one entry per CDR3 protein. Of roughly 40,000 distinct CDR3 sequences listed, over 4% are singletons. Specimen: whole blood. Every receptor here comes from an adult who was a healthcare worker with PCR-confirmed SARS-CoV-2 infection or an uninfected control (not recorded which). The CDR3 runs from the conserved cysteine through the conserved F or W. The D gene is left open where the match is weak. The size of a clone is reported for some rows only, either as once, few or many, or as a class for expanded clones.

j_call,v_call,d_call,clone_size,cdr3_nt,cdr3_aa
TRBJ2-2,TRBV7-3,-,many,TGTGCCAGCAGCCCCAGCGGGAACACCGGGGAGCTGTTTTTT,CASSPSGNTGELFF
TRBJ2-3,TRBV11-2,-,few,TGTGCCAGCAGCTTAGGTGGGGCCGGCACAGATACGCAGTATTTT,CASSLGGAGTDTQYF
TRBJ2-7,TRBV7-9,-,-,TGTGCCAGCAGTTATGCCCTGCAGGGAGTCGAGCAGTACTTC,CASSYALQGVEQYF
TRBJ2-5,TRBV15,TRBD1,few,TGTGCCACCAGCAGAGACCGACAGGGACAAGAGACCCAGTACTTC,CATSRDRQGQETQYF
TRBJ2-7,TRBV7-2,-,-,TGTGCCAGCGGGAGAAGCACCTACGAGCAGTACTTC,CASGRSTYEQYF
TRBJ1-1,TRBV5-6,-,many,TGTGCCAGCAGCCTCCTTCGTGGGGGCTTGAACACTGAAGCTTTCTTT,CASSLLRGGLNTEAFF
TRBJ1-1,TRBV28,-,few,TGTGCCAGCAGCCCCGAGGAGGTGGGGGTTGGGGAAGCTTTCTTT,CASSPEEVGVGEAFF
TRBJ2-2,TRBV7-6,-,medium-sized,TGTGCCAGCAGCTTTTTATCCTATCAGGGATCGACCGGGGAGCTGTTTTTT,CASSFLSYQGSTGELFF
TRBJ1-1,TRBV12-5,-,many,TGTGCTAGTGGCGTCGACAGTCTGTACACTGAAGCTTTCTTT,CASGVDSLYTEAFF
TRBJ1-2,TRBV10-3,TRBD1,many,TGTGCCATCAGTGGACAGGGCGAAGGGGGCTACACCTTC,CAISGQGEGGYTF
TRBJ2-3,TRBV11-2,-,many,TGTGCCAGCAGCCCCCTGGGGCCAAATACGCAGTATTTT,CASSPLGPNTQYF
TRBJ1-1,TRBV12-3/TRBV12-4,-,few,TGTGCCAGCAGCTGGGGGGGCCATTCGGTATCTGAAGCTTTCTTT,CASSWGGHSVSEAFF
TRBJ2-5,TRBV18,TRBD1,many,TGTGCCAGCTCAGCTGGGACAGAAGAGACCCAGTACTTC,CASSAGTEETQYF
TRBJ2-2,TRBV19,-,-,TGTGCCAGTACCCCTAGCGTAGTTACCGGGGAGCTGTTTTTT,CASTPSVVTGELFF
TRBJ2-3,TRBV11-2,-,-,TGTGCCAGCAGTCCCGCGGGGGCCGACACAGATACGCAGTATTTT,CASSPAGADTDTQYF
TRBJ2-5,TRBV20-1,-,few,TGCAGTGCTAGAGTGTCTGGAGTAGTTGGAGGGGAGACCCAGTACTTC,CSARVSGVVGGETQYF
TRBJ1-1,TRBV29-1,-,-,TGCAGCGTTGGATCGACAGTGAACACTGAAGCTTTCTTT,CSVGSTVNTEAFF
TRBJ1-2,TRBV20-1,-,few,TGCAGTGCTAGAGGAGGGACTGTTTCAGCTAACTATGGCTACACCTTC,CSARGGTVSANYGYTF
TRBJ1-6,TRBV27,-,many,TGTGCCAGCAGTTTTGGTAATTCACCCCTCCACTTT,CASSFGNSPLHF
TRBJ1-3,TRBV12-3/TRBV12-4,-,few,TGTGCCAGCAGTTTAGTCCGGGGAGGCGGAAACACCATATATTTT,CASSLVRGGGNTIYF
TRBJ2-2,TRBV6-6,-,few,TGTGCCAGCAGTTACTCGGGGGGCGTCGGCACCGGGGAGCTGTTTTTT,CASSYSGGVGTGELFF
TRBJ2-7,TRBV20-1,-,many,TGCAGTGCTATTAAACAGGGTACCTACGAGCAGTACTTC,CSAIKQGTYEQYF
TRBJ1-5,TRBV18,-,few,TGTGCCAGCTCACCTTGGGGAGGTCAGCCCCAGCATTTT,CASSPWGGQPQHF
TRBJ1-1,TRBV12-3/TRBV12-4,-,few,TGTGCCAGCGTGGCGAACACTGAAGCTTTCTTT,CASVANTEAFF
TRBJ1-1,TRBV6-1,-,-,TGTGCCAGCAGCCCGAGGATAGGGACTGAAGCTTTCTTT,CASSPRIGTEAFF
TRBJ2-3,TRBV5-1,TRBD2,-,TGCGCCAGCAGCACCCTAGCGGGGAGCACAGATACGCAGTATTTT,CASSTLAGSTDTQYF
TRBJ2-7,TRBV2,-,-,TGTGCCAGCAGTGAGACGGTACACGAGCAGTACTTC,CASSETVHEQYF
TRBJ2-3,TRBV7-6,-,-,TGTGCCAGCAGGGAGGACCCTGGGGGAGGTACGCAGTATTTT,CASREDPGGGTQYF
TRBJ1-5,TRBV28,-,-,TGTGCCAGCAGTTCATATAGCAATCAGCCCCAGCATTTT,CASSSYSNQPQHF
TRBJ2-5,TRBV2,TRBD1,many,TGTGCCAGCGCCGTGGGGGACAGGGGCAATCAAGAGACCCAGTACTTC,CASAVGDRGNQETQYF
TRBJ2-4,TRBV6-5,-,-,TGTGCCAGCAACCCATCAGGGAGGTGGGCCAAAAACATTCAGTACTTC,CASNPSGRWAKNIQYF
TRBJ1-1,TRBV29-1,-,many,TGCAGCGTTGGAGAGGGGGAGCGGGCTTTCTTT,CSVGEGERAFF
TRBJ2-2,TRBV28,-,many,TGTGCCAGCATCCGAGGGGTCGGCGCAGGGGACACCGGGGAGCTGTTTTTT,CASIRGVGAGDTGELFF
TRBJ2-1,TRBV2,TRBD1,many,TGTGCCAGCAGGATGGGACAGGGTCTCCACGATGAGCAGTTCTTC,CASRMGQGLHDEQFF
TRBJ2-7,TRBV4-1,TRBD1,many,TGCGCCAGCAGCCAAGTAACAGGGGGTTTTAACGAGCAGTACTTC,CASSQVTGGFNEQYF
TRBJ2-7,TRBV11-2,TRBD1,few,TGTGCCAGCAGCTTCCTTACCGGGACAGTTCGGACCTACGAGCAGTACTTC,CASSFLTGTVRTYEQYF
TRBJ1-3,TRBV5-1,-,-,TGCGCCAGCAGCTTGGGGCCGGATTTTTCTGGAAACACCATATATTTT,CASSLGPDFSGNTIYF
TRBJ1-5,TRBV11-2,-,many,TGTGCCAGCAGCTTTTCGGGGACTCAGCCCCAGCATTTT,CASSFSGTQPQHF
TRBJ2-6,TRBV5-4,-,few,TGTGCCAGCAGCCCAGGGGGGACTGGGGCCAACGTCCTGACTTTC,CASSPGGTGANVLTF
TRBJ2-3,TRBV28,-,many,TGTGCCAGCAGTTCTCTCACAGATACGCAGTATTTT,CASSSLTDTQYF
TRBJ1-1,TRBV20-1,-,many,TGCAGTGCTAGGAAAGGGATGAACACTGAAGCTTTCTTT,CSARKGMNTEAFF
TRBJ2-7,TRBV30,-,many,TGTGCCTGGAGAATACGGGGCTCCTACGAGCAGTACTTC,CAWRIRGSYEQYF
TRBJ2-5,TRBV20-1,TRBD2,many,TGCAGTGTGACGGCGGGAGGCCGGGAGACCCAGTACTTC,CSVTAGGRETQYF
TRBJ2-7,TRBV6-1,-,few,TGTGCCAGCAGGGATGGGTCCTACGAGCAGTACTTC,CASRDGSYEQYF
TRBJ1-6,TRBV7-2,-,few,TGTGCCAGCAGCTTTGGGACAACGAACCCCCTCCACTTT,CASSFGTTNPLHF
TRBJ1-6,TRBV15,-,many,TGTGCCACCAGCAGATCGTTGGGGTATGGCTCACCCCTCCACTTT,CATSRSLGYGSPLHF
TRBJ2-5,TRBV6-6,TRBD1,many,TGTGCCAGCACCGGGACAGGGGCCCAAGAGACCCAGTACTTC,CASTGTGAQETQYF
TRBJ2-1,TRBV10-1,-,medium-sized,TGCGCCAGCAGTGGGTCCGGGGCCACCGGATATGAGCAGTTCTTC,CASSGSGATGYEQFF
TRBJ1-5,TRBV12-5,-,many,TGTGCTAGTGCCCCGGGACTCCAGCCCCAGCATTTT,CASAPGLQPQHF
TRBJ1-4,TRBV2,-,many,TGTGCCAGCAGTGCCAATGAAAAACTGTTTTTT,CASSANEKLFF
TRBJ2-7,TRBV6-1,-,many,TGTGCCAGCAGTGAAGTCGGTAGCGAAAACCCCTACGAGCAGTACTTC,CASSEVGSENPYEQYF
TRBJ1-1,TRBV20-1,-,-,TGCAGTGCTAGAGTTCGCCCTGGACAGCCGGCCATGAACACTGAAGCTTTCTTT,CSARVRPGQPAMNTEAFF
TRBJ1-6,TRBV15,-,many,TGTGCCACCAGCAGAGTCGGGACCCAACAGTCACCCCTCCACTTT,CATSRVGTQQSPLHF
TRBJ2-3,TRBV5-4,-,few,TGTGCCAGCAGCTTCGAAAGTAGACCCCCAGGAGCAGATACGCAGTATTTT,CASSFESRPPGADTQYF
TRBJ1-5,TRBV28,-,few,TGTGCCAGCAGTTTTACAGGGACGGGCAATCAGCCCCAGCATTTT,CASSFTGTGNQPQHF